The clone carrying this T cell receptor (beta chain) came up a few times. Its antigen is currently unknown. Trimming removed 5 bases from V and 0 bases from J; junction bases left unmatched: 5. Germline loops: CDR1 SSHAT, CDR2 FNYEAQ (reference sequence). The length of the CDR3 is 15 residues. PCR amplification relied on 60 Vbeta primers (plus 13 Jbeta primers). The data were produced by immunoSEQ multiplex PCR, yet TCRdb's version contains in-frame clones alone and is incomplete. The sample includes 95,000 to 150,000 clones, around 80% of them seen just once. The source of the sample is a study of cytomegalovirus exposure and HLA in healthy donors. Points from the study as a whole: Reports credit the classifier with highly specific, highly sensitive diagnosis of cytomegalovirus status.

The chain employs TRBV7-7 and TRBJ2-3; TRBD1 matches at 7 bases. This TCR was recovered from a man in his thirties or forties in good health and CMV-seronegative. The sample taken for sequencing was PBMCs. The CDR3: CASSKGQSSTDTQYF. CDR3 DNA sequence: TGTGCCAGCAGCAAGGGACAGTCTAGCACAGATACGCAGTATTTT.